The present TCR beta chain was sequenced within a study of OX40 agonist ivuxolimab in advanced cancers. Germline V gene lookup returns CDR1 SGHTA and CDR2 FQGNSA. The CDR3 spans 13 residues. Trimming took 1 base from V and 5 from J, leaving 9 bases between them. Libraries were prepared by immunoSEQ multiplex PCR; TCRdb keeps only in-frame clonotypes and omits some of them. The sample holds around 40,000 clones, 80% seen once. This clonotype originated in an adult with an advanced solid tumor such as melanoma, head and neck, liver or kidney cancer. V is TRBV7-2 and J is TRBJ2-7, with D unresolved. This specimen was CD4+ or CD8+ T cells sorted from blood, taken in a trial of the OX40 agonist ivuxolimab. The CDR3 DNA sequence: TGTGCCAGCAGCTTAGGGCCCCCCCACGAGCAGTACTTC. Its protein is CASSLGPPHEQYF.